Listed below are T cell receptor beta chains from one sample, sequenced in a study of blood T cell repertoires in COVID-19. Sequencing was performed with immunoSEQ multiplex PCR; in TCRdb, only in-frame clones are kept and a portion is missing. The data contain about 170,000 clones, around two thirds of them singletons. Source material: peripheral blood. Receptors originate from an elderly woman with acute or convalescent COVID-19. Each CDR3 is given with its conserved first and last residue. A D gene is named only where the DNA matches it firmly. Some rows mark clone size as missing; the rest say once, few, many or name a class of expanded clone.

d_call clone_size cdr3_length j_call v_call cdr3_aa cdr3_nt
. . 15 TRBJ2-7 TRBV27 CASTTTQGYSYEQYF TGTGCCAGCACGACGACACAGGGATACTCCTACGAGCAGTACTTC
TRBD1 . 12 TRBJ2-7 TRBV18 CASGTGNYEQYF TGTGCCAGCGGGACAGGGAATTACGAGCAGTACTTC
TRBD1 . 17 TRBJ1-1 TRBV5-1 CASSIQTGLGTVTEAFF TGCGCCAGCAGCATTCAGACAGGGCTGGGGACCGTCACTGAAGCTTTCTTT
TRBD1 . 12 TRBJ1-6 TRBV19 CASSDRGSPLHF TGTGCCAGTAGCGACAGGGGATCACCCCTCCACTTT
. few 15 TRBJ2-7 TRBV6-5 CASSYSETGSYEQYF TGTGCCAGCAGTTACTCCGAGACAGGTTCCTACGAGCAGTACTTC
TRBD1 few 15 TRBJ2-7 TRBV7-7 CASSLVTGGFYEQYF TGTGCCAGCAGCTTAGTGACAGGGGGTTTCTACGAGCAGTACTTC
. . 15 TRBJ2-5 TRBV7-9 CASSFSAIWRETQYF TGTGCCAGCAGCTTTTCGGCAATTTGGCGGGAGACCCAGTACTTC
. . 17 TRBJ2-5 TRBV7-2 CASSSQASSGGEETQYF TGTGCCAGCAGCTCTCAAGCATCCTCCGGGGGAGAAGAGACCCAGTACTTC
. few 16 TRBJ1-1 TRBV9 CASSPRSDWGWTEAFF TGTGCCAGCAGCCCCCGGTCCGATTGGGGCTGGACTGAAGCTTTCTTT
. . 13 TRBJ2-1 TRBV24-1 CATSVGGLNEQFF TGTGCCACCAGTGTAGGCGGTCTCAATGAGCAGTTCTTC
TRBD1 . 13 TRBJ2-7 TRBV6-5 CASRDRGRGEQYF TGTGCCAGCAGGGACAGGGGGCGAGGCGAGCAGTACTTC
TRBD2 . 13 TRBJ2-1 TRBV27 CASKTSGSYEQFF TGTGCCAGCAAAACTAGCGGGAGCTATGAGCAGTTCTTC
TRBD2 . 16 TRBJ2-3 TRBV9 CASSGSGGISTDTQYF TGTGCCAGCAGCGGTAGCGGGGGAATCAGCACAGATACGCAGTATTTT
. . 16 TRBJ2-2 TRBV10-3 CAISESLPGEHRGAVF TGTGCCATCAGTGAGTCGCTCCCAGGGGAACACCGGGGAGCTGTTTTT
TRBD1 . 14 TRBJ1-2 TRBV28 CASSLQGDNYGYTF TGTGCCAGCAGTTTACAGGGGGATAACTATGGCTACACCTTC
. . 15 TRBJ2-2 TRBV4-3 CASSQDYTYRGELFF TGCGCCAGCAGCCAAGATTACACTTACAGGGGGGAGCTGTTTTTT
. . 12 TRBJ2-1 TRBV7-9 CAGFTRPNEQFF TGTGCCGGTTTTACTAGGCCCAATGAGCAGTTCTTC
. few 15 TRBJ2-7 TRBV14 CASSHLGVLANEQYF TGTGCCAGCAGCCATTTGGGGGTTCTAGCGAACGAGCAGTACTTC
. few 13 TRBJ2-7 TRBV18 CASSNPGRDEQYF TGTGCCAGCTCAAATCCAGGGCGAGACGAGCAGTACTTC
TRBD1 . 14 TRBJ1-5 TRBV19 CASSAQGGNQPQHF TGTGCCAGTAGTGCACAGGGGGGCAATCAGCCCCAGCATTTT
TRBD1 . 15 TRBJ1-4 TRBV4-2 CASSQDRGATEKLFF TGTGCCAGCAGCCAAGACAGGGGGGCGACTGAAAAACTGTTTTTT
. . 16 TRBJ2-3 TRBV23-1 CASSQSTGVPTDTQYF TGCGCCAGCAGTCAATCTACGGGAGTACCCACAGATACGCAGTATTTT
TRBD2 few 17 TRBJ2-1 TRBV19 CASSPPFFSGRSYEQFF TGTGCCAGTAGTCCACCTTTCTTTAGCGGGAGGAGCTATGAGCAGTTCTTC
. . 13 TRBJ2-7 TRBV11-2 CASSLSDFYEQYF TGTGCCAGCAGCTTATCAGATTTCTACGAGCAGTACTTC
TRBD1 . 14 TRBJ2-7 TRBV6-6 CASRAGQGWNEQYF TGTGCCAGCAGGGCGGGACAGGGCTGGAACGAGCAGTACTTC
. . 13 TRBJ2-7 TRBV3-1/TRBV3-2 CASSQEESHEQYF TGTGCCAGCAGCCAAGAGGAGAGTCACGAGCAGTACTTC
. . 14 TRBJ1-3 TRBV18 CASSPREQGNTIYF TGTGCCAGCTCACCAAGGGAGCAGGGAAACACCATATATTTT
. . 15 TRBJ1-2 TRBV5-1 CASSLDLSPNYGYTF TGCGCCAGCAGCTTGGATCTGTCTCCCAACTATGGCTACACCTTC
TRBD2 . 18 TRBJ2-2 TRBV9 CASSADASGPPEGGELFF TGTGCCAGCAGCGCCGACGCTAGCGGGCCTCCCGAAGGCGGGGAGCTGTTTTTT
. . 16 TRBJ1-3 TRBV6-1 CASSVSGTTFGNTIYF TGTGCCAGCAGTGTGTCCGGGACAACCTTTGGAAACACCATATATTTT
TRBD1 . 16 TRBJ2-5 TRBV28 CASSRGRGSREETQYF TGTGCCAGCAGCCGAGGCAGGGGGTCAAGGGAAGAGACCCAGTACTTC
. . 13 TRBJ1-2 TRBV5-4 CASGFQGNYGYTF TGTGCCAGCGGGTTTCAGGGTAACTATGGCTACACCTTC
TRBD2 . 18 TRBJ2-2 TRBV5-5 CASSSDPGLAANTGELFF TGTGCCAGCAGCTCAGACCCGGGACTAGCGGCCAACACCGGGGAGCTGTTTTTT
TRBD2 . 12 TRBJ2-7 TRBV28 CASIGRPYEQYF TGTGCCAGCATCGGGAGGCCCTACGAGCAGTACTTC
. . 15 TRBJ2-2 TRBV4-2 CASSQDGLPDGELFF TGTGCCAGCAGCCAAGATGGCCTCCCCGACGGGGAGCTGTTTTTT
TRBD2 . 12 TRBJ2-3 TRBV3-1/TRBV3-2 CASTSAGGSSYF TGTGCCAGCACCTCAGCGGGCGGGAGTTCATATTTT
TRBD1 . 14 TRBJ2-7 TRBV28 CASSSLGQGMAQYF TGTGCCAGCAGTTCCCTCGGACAGGGAATGGCGCAGTACTTC
. few 15 TRBJ1-4 TRBV15 CATSRVSSGNEKLFF TGTGCCACCAGCAGAGTGTCTTCGGGTAATGAAAAACTGTTTTTT
TRBD2 . 15 TRBJ2-3 TRBV5-4 CASSSLAGGGDTQYF TGTGCCAGCAGCTCCCTAGCGGGAGGGGGGGATACGCAGTATTTT
TRBD1 once 13 TRBJ2-7 TRBV27 CASSQDRVREQYF TGTGCCAGCAGCCAAGACAGGGTAAGAGAGCAGTACTTC
TRBD1 . 16 TRBJ2-2 TRBV25-1 CASSIRDSPNTGELFF TGTGCCAGTAGTATTCGGGACAGCCCAAACACCGGGGAGCTGTTTTTT
. many 16 TRBJ1-1 TRBV10-3 CAISESTSGFNTEAFF TGTGCCATCAGTGAGTCGACATCGGGATTCAACACTGAAGCTTTCTTT
. . 13 TRBJ2-1 TRBV5-1 CASSLDGNNEQFF TGCGCCAGCAGCTTGGATGGCAACAATGAGCAGTTCTTC
. few 13 TRBJ2-3 TRBV29-1 CSARRGWTDTQYF TGCAGCGCCAGGAGGGGCTGGACAGATACGCAGTATTTT
. once 12 TRBJ1-1 TRBV28 CASSLRGMEAFF TGTGCCAGCAGTTTAAGGGGAATGGAAGCTTTCTTT
TRBD2 . 18 TRBJ2-1 TRBV19 CASSGRLAGAVYSVEQFF TGTGCCAGTAGCGGACGGCTAGCGGGAGCGGTGTATTCTGTCGAGCAGTTCTTC
TRBD1 . 14 TRBJ1-2 TRBV29-1 CSVEEGTGGWGYTF TGCAGCGTTGAGGAGGGGACAGGGGGTTGGGGCTACACCTTC
TRBD2 few 16 TRBJ2-2 TRBV5-1 CASSLGVAGGSGELFF TGCGCCAGCAGCTTGGGAGTGGCGGGAGGCAGCGGGGAGCTGTTTTTT
TRBD1 . 13 TRBJ1-5 TRBV30 CAWAARGNQPQHF TGTGCCTGGGCGGCCAGGGGGAATCAGCCCCAGCATTTT
. . 16 TRBJ2-7 TRBV19 CASSPWVDSTSYEQYF TGTGCCAGTAGTCCGTGGGTGGACAGTACCTCCTACGAGCAGTACTTC
. . 17 TRBJ2-3 TRBV14 CASSQDWSPGDTDTQYF TGTGCCAGCAGCCAAGATTGGTCTCCAGGGGACACAGATACGCAGTATTTT
TRBD2 . 12 TRBJ2-3 TRBV29-1 CSLRREADTQYF TGCAGCCTGCGCCGGGAGGCAGATACGCAGTATTTT
TRBD2 once 15 TRBJ2-1 TRBV5-1 CASSLFSGGYNEQFF TGCGCCAGCAGCTTGTTTAGCGGGGGCTACAATGAGCAGTTCTTC